This is a list of T cell receptor beta chains from one sample in a study of response to subunit inactivated influenza vaccine. MiXCR, run by TCRdb on the RT-PCR reads, gives a single entry per CDR3 protein. Among hundreds of thousands of distinct CDR3 sequences listed, approximately 14% were seen once. The sample consisted of PBMCs from blood, taken less than 15 days before vaccination. The receptors originated from a man in his forties or fifties who received an inactivated influenza vaccine. The CDR3 runs from the conserved cysteine through the conserved F or W. Each record gives: clone size, V gene, J gene, CDR3 protein. Some rows mark clone size as missing; the rest say once, few, many or name a class of expanded clone.

size: few; V: TRBV20-1; J: TRBJ2-5; CDR3: CSVVRGGRKETQYF
size: .; V: TRBV5-5; J: TRBJ1-1; CDR3: CASSLGHANTEAFF
size: many; V: TRBV27; J: TRBJ2-1; CDR3: CASSLGSSGRARNEQFF
size: few; V: TRBV5-5; J: TRBJ1-1; CDR3: CASSVGQNLNTEAFF
size: .; V: TRBV2; J: TRBJ2-2; CDR3: CASSEAYTGELFF
size: few; V: TRBV6-1; J: TRBJ2-7; CDR3: CASSERQGPDEQYF
size: few; V: TRBV18; J: TRBJ2-1; CDR3: CASSPAGAGRNEQFF
size: few; V: TRBV20-1; J: TRBJ2-7; CDR3: CSAKTERGLYEQYF
size: many; V: TRBV29-1; J: TRBJ2-2; CDR3: CSVNTGRQSGELFF
size: .; V: TRBV5-1; J: TRBJ1-4; CDR3: CASTRQPNEKLFF
size: many; V: TRBV9; J: TRBJ1-1; CDR3: CASSPRGRGNTEAFF
size: few; V: TRBV6-2/TRBV6-3; J: TRBJ2-1; CDR3: CASSFRSGGLYNEQFF
size: many; V: TRBV5-1; J: TRBJ1-4; CDR3: CASSLSATNEKLFF
size: once; V: TRBV12-3/TRBV12-4; J: TRBJ2-1; CDR3: CASTYWGGPGNEQFF
size: few; V: TRBV10-3; J: TRBJ2-7; CDR3: CAISDGGIGYEQYF
size: many; V: TRBV15; J: TRBJ2-1; CDR3: CATSRSSGPGNEQFF
size: .; V: TRBV27; J: TRBJ2-3; CDR3: CASMTSGRADTQYF
size: few; V: TRBV27; J: TRBJ1-6; CDR3: CASSARNLRGIIDSPLHF
size: few; V: TRBV9; J: TRBJ2-7; CDR3: CASSVSGSSNEQYF
size: .; V: TRBV11-1; J: TRBJ2-5; CDR3: CASRKKRTSRDLQENQYF
size: .; V: TRBV28; J: TRBJ2-3; CDR3: CASNVAGADTQYF
size: .; V: TRBV4-3; J: TRBJ2-3; CDR3: CASSPGGLDMQYF
size: many; V: TRBV28; J: TRBJ2-5; CDR3: CASSSGLAGEGERETQYF
size: few; V: TRBV5-1; J: TRBJ1-6; CDR3: CASSLGQSTYNSPLHF
size: once; V: TRBV4-1; J: TRBJ2-7; CDR3: CASSQADRGRYEQYF
size: few; V: TRBV20-1; J: TRBJ2-7; CDR3: CSATGTSGAYEQYF
size: few; V: TRBV6-1; J: TRBJ1-6; CDR3: CASNRQGSYNSPLHF
size: many; V: TRBV12-3/TRBV12-4; J: TRBJ1-5; CDR3: CASSLMDNQPQHF
size: .; V: TRBV7-8; J: TRBJ2-5; CDR3: CASSLGWTRETQYF
size: few; V: TRBV29-1; J: TRBJ1-2; CDR3: CSVTRQYNYGYTF
size: .; V: TRBV4-2; J: TRBJ2-2; CDR3: CASSQEVWTRNTGELFF
size: .; V: TRBV7-9; J: TRBJ2-7; CDR3: CASSKTSGEPSEQYF
size: many; V: TRBV29-1; J: TRBJ2-3; CDR3: CSAYTDTQYF
size: few; V: TRBV6-1; J: TRBJ2-7; CDR3: CASSLWTHTEGGVTYEQYF
size: .; V: TRBV12-3/TRBV12-4; J: TRBJ1-2; CDR3: CASSDTGGNVYGYTF
size: .; V: TRBV10-2; J: TRBJ1-3; CDR3: CASSDSLSRTRSSGNTIYF
size: many; V: TRBV6-1; J: TRBJ1-5; CDR3: CASSPGGVIYNQPQHF
size: .; V: TRBV12-3/TRBV12-4; J: TRBJ2-5; CDR3: CASSLALMGGASGAQETQYF
size: .; V: TRBV11-2; J: TRBJ1-1; CDR3: CASSLGTFALNTEAFF
size: few; V: TRBV9; J: TRBJ2-7; CDR3: CASSDGHSYEQYF
size: few; V: TRBV20-1; J: TRBJ2-7; CDR3: CSAGTSGRTGEQYF
size: .; V: TRBV11-1; J: TRBJ2-1; CDR3: CASSLNVGEGPSYNEQFF
size: many; V: TRBV28; J: TRBJ2-2; CDR3: CASNKGPSLTKGSRSAGELFF
size: .; V: TRBV5-8; J: TRBJ2-1; CDR3: CASSSGLVNEQFF
size: .; V: TRBV7-9; J: TRBJ2-2; CDR3: CASSVDLLHIGELFF
size: .; V: TRBV12-3/TRBV12-4; J: TRBJ1-1; CDR3: CASSFWGGTEAFF
size: .; V: TRBV5-1; J: TRBJ2-3; CDR3: CASSLDDRGEGNTQYF